The rows below give T cell receptor beta chains drawn from one sample of a study of cytomegalovirus exposure and HLA in healthy donors. Measured with immunoSEQ multiplex PCR; TCRdb has only the in-frame clones, and not every one. Here the sample spans about 330,000 clones, about nine tenths being singletons. Sequenced sample: PBMCs. The origin of the receptors is a woman between 25 and 40 years old in good health and CMV-seropositive. Both conserved end residues are part of each CDR3. The D gene is left open where the match is weak. The size field is filled for only some rows; it gives once, few, many or a size class.

D: .; J: TRBJ2-7; V: TRBV4-3; size: .; DNA: TGCGCCAGCAGCCAAGACGCCAGGTCCCTCTACTACGAGCAGTACTTC; CDR3: CASSQDARSLYYEQYF
D: .; J: TRBJ2-7; V: TRBV7-2; size: few; DNA: TGTGCCAGCAGCCCGGTGGGGGGCGGGTCGCTTTTCTACGAGCAGTACTTC; CDR3: CASSPVGGGSLFYEQYF
D: TRBD1; J: TRBJ1-5; V: TRBV28; size: .; DNA: TGTGCCAGCAGTCGACAGGGTTTAAGTCAGCCCCAGCATTTT; CDR3: CASSRQGLSQPQHF
D: TRBD2; J: TRBJ2-7; V: TRBV27; size: .; DNA: TGTGCCAGCTGGGCCTCCGGGAGGGCCTCTCACAACGAGCAGTACTTC; CDR3: CASWASGRASHNEQYF
D: .; J: TRBJ1-2; V: TRBV18; size: few; DNA: TGTGCCAGCTCACCGACGACAGAATTCCATGGCTACACCTTC; CDR3: CASSPTTEFHGYTF
D: TRBD1; J: TRBJ2-7; V: TRBV30; size: .; DNA: TGTGCCTGGAAACAGGGGACCTACGAGCAGTACTTC; CDR3: CAWKQGTYEQYF
D: TRBD2; J: TRBJ2-5; V: TRBV5-1; size: .; DNA: TGCGCCAGCAGCCCGGGAGGGGCGGGACCAGGGACCCAGTACTTC; CDR3: CASSPGGAGPGTQYF
D: TRBD1; J: TRBJ1-1; V: TRBV30; size: few; DNA: TGTGCCTGGAGTGGTACAGGGGGAGGTGAAGCTTTCTTT; CDR3: CAWSGTGGGEAFF
D: TRBD1; J: TRBJ1-1; V: TRBV7-8; size: .; DNA: TGTGCCAGCAGCGAGGGACAGACGAACACTGAAGCTTTCTTT; CDR3: CASSEGQTNTEAFF
D: TRBD2; J: TRBJ2-1; V: TRBV29-1; size: .; DNA: TGCAGCGTTGAAGGGACTAGCGGGAGTTCCTACAATGAGCAGTTCTTC; CDR3: CSVEGTSGSSYNEQFF
D: .; J: TRBJ1-3; V: TRBV5-1; size: .; DNA: TGCGCCAGCAGGGACAGACCCTCTGGAAACACCATATATTTT; CDR3: CASRDRPSGNTIYF
D: .; J: TRBJ2-3; V: TRBV7-2; size: .; DNA: TGTGCCAGCAGCTTCCAGGGAGTAGATACGCAGTATTTT; CDR3: CASSFQGVDTQYF
D: .; J: TRBJ2-5; V: TRBV20-1; size: .; DNA: TGCAGTGCTAGACTTGGAGAGACCCAGTACTTC; CDR3: CSARLGETQYF
D: TRBD1; J: TRBJ2-2; V: TRBV2; size: .; DNA: TGTGCCACCAAAGGGACAGGGCTTGACACCGGGGAGCTGTTTTTT; CDR3: CATKGTGLDTGELFF
D: .; J: TRBJ1-5; V: TRBV18; size: .; DNA: TGTGCCAGCTCACCAAATAGCAATCAGCCCCAGCATTTT; CDR3: CASSPNSNQPQHF
D: .; J: TRBJ2-6; V: TRBV28; size: .; DNA: TGTGCCAGCAGCCCCGCGAGCTCTGGGGCCAACGTCCTGACTTTC; CDR3: CASSPASSGANVLTF
D: .; J: TRBJ2-5; V: TRBV7-2; size: .; DNA: TGTGCCAGCAGTCCTATGTACCAAGAGACCCAGTACTTC; CDR3: CASSPMYQETQYF
D: TRBD1; J: TRBJ2-7; V: TRBV11-2; size: .; DNA: TGTGCCAGCAGTTTGCCGGGACAGGGGGCTTACGAGCAGTACTTC; CDR3: CASSLPGQGAYEQYF
D: TRBD1; J: TRBJ1-2; V: TRBV27; size: once; DNA: TGTGCCAGCAGTTTAACAGGGGAAGACTATGGCTACACCTTC; CDR3: CASSLTGEDYGYTF
D: .; J: TRBJ1-1; V: TRBV9; size: once; DNA: TGTGCCAGCAGCGTAGAACAGGTGAACACTGAAGCTTTCTTT; CDR3: CASSVEQVNTEAFF
D: .; J: TRBJ2-3; V: TRBV5-1; size: .; DNA: TGCGCCAGCAGCTTGGTGGCTGCTCATGGGCAGTATTTT; CDR3: CASSLVAAHGQYF
D: .; J: TRBJ1-6; V: TRBV9; size: .; DNA: TGTGCCAGCAGCCAAGGGGTTTCACCCCTCCACTTT; CDR3: CASSQGVSPLHF
D: TRBD1; J: TRBJ1-2; V: TRBV28; size: once; DNA: TGTGCCAGCAGTTCGAGAGACAGGGGATTAAACTATGGCTACACCTTC; CDR3: CASSSRDRGLNYGYTF
D: .; J: TRBJ2-1; V: TRBV28; size: once; DNA: TGTGCCAGCAGTTCTTGGGACGGACTGGAGCAGTTCTTC; CDR3: CASSSWDGLEQFF
D: TRBD1; J: TRBJ1-4; V: TRBV7-2; size: .; DNA: TGTGCCAGCAGCACAAGGACAGGGACGGATGAAAAACTGTTTTTT; CDR3: CASSTRTGTDEKLFF
D: TRBD1; J: TRBJ2-1; V: TRBV9; size: .; DNA: TGTGCCAGCAGCGTCCAGGGGGTATACAATGAGCAGTTCTTC; CDR3: CASSVQGVYNEQFF